The 2 T cell receptor beta chains in this list originate from one sample, sequenced in a study of shared clonotypes between healthy human individuals. Libraries were prepared by immunoSEQ multiplex PCR; TCRdb keeps only in-frame clonotypes and omits some of them. The sample yields some 2,100,000 clones, 93% seen once. CD8 cells regarded as naive lacked CD45RO, were positively chosen for CCR7, and omitted terminally differentiated effector memory CD45RA+ cells. The sample consisted of naive CD8+ T cells from PBMCs. The receptor set was obtained from a young man in good health. Some clones in this sample may be carry-over from other donors' samples.

The rearrangement joins TRBV9 to TRBJ2-7, with 9 nucleotides matching TRBD2. V lost 1 base, J lost 5 bases, and 7 bases stayed unmatched. Germline assignment: CDR1 SGDLS and CDR2 YYNGEE. The CDR3 is 15 residues long. The CDR3 DNA follows: TGTGCCAGCAGCGTATTTTCCAGCGGGAGGAACGAGCAGTACTTC. Amino acids: CASSVFSSGRNEQYF.

V and J are TRBV5-1 and TRBJ1-1, with unresolved D. Per the germline V gene, CDR1 is SGHRS and CDR2 is YFSETQ. V was cut by 0 bases and J by 9 bases, with 12 bases left in between. This CDR3 spans 13 amino acids. For the CDR3, the DNA is TGCGCCAGCAGCTTGGGTGGGGAGGGCCAAGCTTTCTTT. This encodes CASSLGGEGQAFF.